This T cell receptor (beta chain) comes out of a study of T-cell reconstitution after alpha-beta-depleted transplantation in children. Study-level points and caveats: The authors attributed T-cell counts and diversity one year after transplant mostly to newly produced T cells.

CDR1 is KGHDR, CDR2 SFDVKD, per germline. This CDR3 region has 16 residues. With regard to this clonotype: Its antigen is not identified. Relative to the germline gene, one junction end is altered; a read error may explain this.

During its preparation, the TCRbeta library received unique molecular identifiers. Using its own MiXCR run on the PCR reads, TCRdb lists one record per CDR3 protein. This sample has 95,000 to 150,000 distinct CDR3 sequences, with more than 20% found just once. The sample consisted of PBMCs, mostly from graft donor cells, taken 180 days after TCRalphabeta/CD19-depleted stem cell transplant. The chain carries TRBV24-1 and TRBJ2-7; 10 positions agree with TRBD1. The sequence derives from a male patient under 10 years old who had a stem cell transplant for chronic granulomatous disease, so the T cells may come from the graft donor. The CDR3 protein is CATSDAPGTGAYKQYF. CDR3 DNA sequence: TGTGCCACCAGTGATGCTCCCGGGACAGGGGCCTACAAGCAGTACTTC.